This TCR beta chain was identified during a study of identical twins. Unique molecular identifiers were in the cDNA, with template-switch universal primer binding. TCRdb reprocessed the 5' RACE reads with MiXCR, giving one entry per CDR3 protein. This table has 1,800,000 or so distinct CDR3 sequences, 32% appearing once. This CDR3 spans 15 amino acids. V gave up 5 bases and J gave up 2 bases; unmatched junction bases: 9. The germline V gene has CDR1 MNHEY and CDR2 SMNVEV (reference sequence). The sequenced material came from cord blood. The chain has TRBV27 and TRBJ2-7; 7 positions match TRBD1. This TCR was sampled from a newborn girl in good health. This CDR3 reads CASSPPRQGPYEQYF. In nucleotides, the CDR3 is TGTGCCAGCAGTCCCCCCCGACAGGGCCCCTACGAGCAGTACTTC.